This T cell receptor beta chain is drawn from a study of glioma-infiltrating T cells after dendritic cell vaccination. The time point: after dendritic cell vaccination, including at tumor progression/relapse. Germline assignment: CDR1 SGHNT and CDR2 YYREEE (reference sequence). This CDR3 has 18 residues. With V trimmed by 3 bases and J by 5 bases, 12 bases remained unmatched. Profiled with immunoSEQ multiplex PCR; TCRdb holds only in-frame clones, not every one. This sample yields 55,000 to 75,000 clones, of which around 83% are seen a single time; 15% to 17% belongs to the top ten. This sequence originates from a human donor with glioblastoma. The genes are TRBV5-4 and TRBJ1-5, with 12 bases aligning to TRBD1. Sequenced material: blood, taken after dendritic cell vaccination. CDR3 in amino acids: CASSYIGTGGPPDQPQHF. As DNA, the CDR3 is TGTGCCAGCAGCTATATCGGGACAGGGGGCCCCCCCGATCAGCCCCAGCATTTT.